The present TCR beta chain was sequenced within a study of graft-versus-host responses after intestinal transplantation. Study-level information: The transplants performed in recipients were multivisceral, liver-intestinal, or isolated intestinal. Uniformly, recipients were administered anti-thymocyte globulin induction with subsequent tacrolimus and steroids for 2 to 3 years.

Per germline, CDR1 SEHNR and CDR2 FQNEAQ (reference sequence). V was pared by 1 base and J by 2 bases, with 8 bases between. This CDR3 contains 14 residues. As concerns this clone: Its specificity is not known.

Sequencing was performed with immunoSEQ multiplex PCR; in TCRdb, only in-frame clones are kept and a portion is missing. In the table there are fewer than 150,000 clones, around 90% of which are singletons. General study findings and limits: The recipient marrow held GvH clones, and some of them showed up first in ileum or blood. Patients with graft-donor T cell macrochimerism had high graft-versus-host to host-versus-graft clonal ratios in allografts.

The source was unstimulated CD4+ T cells sorted from spleen or lymph node cells, collected before intestinal transplant. The clonotype was recovered from a human donor who received an intestinal transplant. The chain couples TRBV7-9 to TRBJ1-2; TRBD1 might be the D (5 bases). The CDR3 DNA follows: TGTGCCAGCAGCTTAGGTACAGGAAACTATGGCTACACCTTC. Translated: CASSLGTGNYGYTF.